A single sample gave rise to the 29 T cell receptor beta chains below, sequenced in a study of blood T cell repertoires in COVID-19. Here immunoSEQ multiplex PCR was the method, and the copy in TCRdb shows in-frame clones only, minus some. The repertoire holds about 68,000 clones, with roughly nine tenths as singletons. Sample: peripheral blood. The receptor source for this set is a man aged 50 to 60 with COVID-19, enrolled during active disease.

The rearrangement uses TRBV9 and TRBJ2-3; D might be TRBD2 (6 bases). From germline, CDR1 is SGDLS and CDR2 YYNGEE. The CDR3 is made up of 17 amino acids. V was cut by 4 bases and J by 3 bases, with 21 bases left in between. Here the CDR3 reads CASSPQVPGELTDTQYF. The CDR3 DNA follows: TGTGCCAGCAGCCCCCAGGTGCCGGGGGAGTTAACAGATACGCAGTATTTT.

V gene TRBV6-5 combines with J gene TRBJ2-5; D call uncertain. The CDR3 length is 14 residues. Germline V gene lookup returns CDR1 MNHEY and CDR2 SVGAGI. V lost 0 bases, J lost 2 bases, and 7 bases lay in between. For the CDR3, the DNA is TGTGCCAGCAGTTACTCGCTAGGACAAGAGACCCAGTACTTC. Translated: CASSYSLGQETQYF.

The chain joins TRBV5-1 to TRBJ2-2; D ambiguous. The CDR3 is 15 residues long. Germline values: CDR1 SGHRS, CDR2 YFSETQ. The V end was cut by 4 bases, the J end by 4 bases, with 14 bases between. The CDR3 spells CASSLRLPTTGELFF. In DNA, the CDR3 is TGCGCCAGCAGCCTTCGCCTACCAACCACCGGGGAGCTGTTTTTT.

This chain uses TRBV3-1 (or the pseudogene TRBV3-2) with TRBJ2-7, with a tentative D call TRBD1 (6 bases). V lost 3 bases to trimming and J lost 3 bases, with 12 bases between them. This CDR3 contains 14 residues. In germline, CDR1 is LGHDT, CDR2 YNNKEL (reference sequence). The CDR3 bases are TGTGCCAGCAGCCAGCCGGGACAAAGCTACGAGCAGTACTTC. Translation: CASSQPGQSYEQYF.

J is TRBJ2-1 and V is TRBV6-5; D may be TRBD2 (6 bases). Germline values: CDR1 MNHEY, CDR2 SVGAGI. The CDR3 runs to 16 residues. Trimming left V 4 bases short and J 7 bases short, with 20 bases between. The CDR3 loop reads CASSFISGRAGNEQFF. The DNA for the CDR3 is TGTGCCAGCAGTTTCATATCCGGACGGGCGGGGAATGAGCAGTTCTTC.

This sequence joins TRBV6-5 and TRBJ2-3; D is unclear. The CDR3 runs 11 residues. From germline, CDR1 is MNHEY and CDR2 SVGAGI. The germline V and J ends were trimmed by 8 bases and 4 bases, with 7 bases remaining between them. DNA of the CDR3: TGTGCCAGCGGTCGGGCAGATACGCAGTATTTT. This translates into CASGRADTQYF.

As concerns this clone: Mismatch with germline at one junction end may stem from a read error. The J gene is TRBJ2-2, the V gene TRBV7-7; TRBD2 matches at 14 bases. Germline CDR1 reads SSHAT; CDR2 reads FNYEAQ (reference sequence). The CDR3 is made up of 16 amino acids. CDR3 loop: CASSPRTSGRTGELFF. In DNA form, the CDR3 reads TGTGCTAGCAGCCCGAGGACTAGCGGGAGGACCGGGGAGCTGTTTTTT.

This sequence joins TRBV19 and TRBJ2-5; a possible D gene is TRBD2 (6 bases). Germline V lookup: CDR1 LNHDA, CDR2 SQIVND (reference sequence). The germline V and J ends were trimmed by 10 bases and 1 base, with 16 bases remaining between them. The CDR3 has 14 residues. CDR3 sequence (DNA): TGTGCCACCGCGGGGATCCAGGGCCAAGAGACCCAGTACTTC. Its translation: CATAGIQGQETQYF.

The rearrangement links TRBV6-6 to TRBJ1-5, with D possibly TRBD1 on 6 matching bases. Looked up from germline, CDR1 is MNHNY and CDR2 is SVGAGI (reference sequence). The length of the CDR3 is 13 residues. The V gene lost 7 bases and the J gene lost 5 bases, with 12 bases spanning the gap. CDR3 protein: CASTGGLDQPQHF. The CDR3 bases are TGTGCCAGCACCGGGGGGCTGGATCAGCCCCAGCATTTT.

The chain employs TRBV18 and TRBJ2-6, with D perhaps matching TRBD1 (5 bases). Germline V gene data show CDR1 as KGHSH and CDR2 as LQKENI. The length of the CDR3 is 16 residues. Deletions cut 4 bases from V and 0 bases from J, with 10 bases between. Here the CDR3 DNA reads TGTGCCAGCTCACGTGGGGCGTCCTCTGGGGCCAACGTCCTGACTTTC. Translating it yields CASSRGASSGANVLTF. The full variable domain, rest sourced from reference TRBV18 and TRBJ2-6, is NAGVMQNPRHLVRRRGQEARLRCSPMKGHSHVYWYRQLPEEGLKFMVYLQKENIIDESGMPKERFSAEFPKEGPSILRIQQVVRGDSAAYFCASSRGASSGANVLTFGAGSRLTVL.

This chain connects TRBV11-3 to TRBJ2-2, with 7 bases lining up with TRBD2. The CDR3 has 15 residues. The germline gives CDR1 SGHNT, CDR2 YENEEA. The trim removed 5 bases at V and 6 bases at J, leaving 9 bases unmatched. Written as DNA, the CDR3 is TGTGCCAGCAGCACAAACGGGGGGTCAGCCGGGGAGCTGTTTTTT. Translation gives CASSTNGGSAGELFF.

V is TRBV11-2 and J is TRBJ1-5; TRBD1 matches 7 bases. The ends lost 5 bases at V and 6 bases at J; junction bases unmatched: 7. The CDR3 consists of 14 residues. Germline V gene data show CDR1 as SGHAT and CDR2 as FQNNGV. This chain's CDR3 is CASSREGAGQPQHF. The CDR3 nucleotides are TGTGCCAGCAGCCGGGAGGGGGCGGGTCAGCCCCAGCATTTT.

The chain carries TRBV5-3 and TRBJ2-7; tentatively, D is TRBD1 (5 bases). TRBV5-3 is filed as an ORF, its function uncertain. V was pared by 10 bases and J by 2 bases, with 19 bases between. CDR3 size: 14 residues. CDR3 protein: CAGIQVTEPYEQYF. The CDR3 DNA follows: TGTGCCGGGATACAGGTCACCGAGCCCTACGAGCAGTACTTC.

The chain uses TRBV13 and TRBJ2-1, with 14 bases identical to TRBD2. Germline values: CDR1 PRHDT, CDR2 FYEKMQ (reference sequence). Trimming at V came to 6 bases and at J to 8 bases, leaving 6 bases not matched to a gene. CDR3 length: 15 residues. CDR3: CASRRPGLAGDEQFF. DNA of the CDR3: TGTGCCAGCAGGAGACCGGGACTAGCGGGAGATGAGCAGTTCTTC.

The rearrangement joins TRBV18 to TRBJ1-1; 8 nucleotides align to TRBD1. Germline V gives CDR1 KGHSH, CDR2 LQKENI. This CDR3 has 14 amino acids. V trimming: 3 bases; J trimming: 12 bases; junction bases outside the gene matches: 12. The CDR3 sequence is CASSPPTGDGGPFF. The CDR3 nucleotides read TGTGCCAGCTCACCCCCGACAGGGGACGGAGGACCTTTCTTT.

The chain combines TRBV6-5 with TRBJ1-5; 8 bases align to TRBD1. V was clipped by 6 bases and J by 5 bases; unmatched bases: 9. The CDR3 sequence is 15 residues long. Germline lookup yields CDR1 MNHEY and CDR2 SVGAGI. CDR3: CASRPGQADYQPQHF. The DNA of the CDR3 is TGTGCCAGCAGGCCGGGACAGGCGGACTATCAGCCCCAGCATTTT.

This chain links TRBV5-6 with TRBJ1-6; D not certain. Germline CDR1 SGHDT, CDR2 YYEEEE. The V end lost 6 bases, the J end lost 10 bases, and 14 bases lay between the germline ends. CDR3 length equals 13 residues. CDR3 sequence (DNA): TGTGCCAGCACCGGGAGAGGAGGATCACCCCTCCACTTT. It encodes CASTGRGGSPLHF.

This clone was detected a few times. The chain links TRBV18 to TRBJ2-1; D is unclear. V lost 3 bases and J lost 0, with 12 bases in between. This CDR3 is 16 amino acids long. Germline CDR1 reads KGHSH; CDR2 reads LQKENI. CDR3 DNA sequence: TGTGCCAGCTCACCCATTTCTACGAGCTCCTACAATGAGCAGTTCTTC. This gives the protein CASSPISTSSYNEQFF.

The chain employs TRBV7-2 and TRBJ2-2; 13 bases align to TRBD2. CDR1 SGHTA and CDR2 FQGNSA come from the germline V gene. V was pared by 5 bases and J by 7 bases, with 13 bases of the junction left unmatched. The CDR3 totals 18 residues. The CDR3 protein is CASSQLLAGGPRIGELFF. CDR3 nucleotides: TGTGCCAGCAGCCAACTACTAGCGGGAGGGCCCAGGATCGGGGAGCTGTTTTTT.

CDR3 bases: TGTGCCAGCAGTAAAAGACAGAGCTCTGGAAACACCATATATTTT. The encoded protein is CASSKRQSSGNTIYF. This chain joins TRBV6-5 and TRBJ1-3, with D possibly matching TRBD1 (5 bases). The CDR3 is made up of 15 amino acids. V was cut by 5 bases and J by 0 bases, with 11 bases left in between. CDR1 MNHEY and CDR2 SVGAGI come from the germline V gene.

This clone was found a few times. This chain uses TRBV9 with TRBJ2-7, with D possibly being TRBD1 (9 bases). The germline CDR1 and CDR2 sequences are SGDLS and YYNGEE. V shed 0 bases and J shed 7 bases, with 20 bases lying between them. The CDR3 is 16 amino acids. The CDR3 sequence is CASSVAGTRQGGEQYF. CDR3 in DNA: TGTGCCAGCAGCGTAGCTGGGACTAGACAGGGGGGAGAGCAGTACTTC.

This chain links TRBV9 with TRBJ2-3; a weak D match, TRBD2 (5 bases). The CDR3 is 14 amino acids. The germline CDR1 and CDR2 sequences are SGDLS and YYNGEE. V was cut by 0 bases and J by 0 bases, with 5 bases left in between. The CDR3 here is CASSVASSTDTQYF. The DNA for the CDR3 is TGTGCCAGCAGCGTAGCTAGCAGCACAGATACGCAGTATTTT.

This clone came up a few times. The chain combines TRBV5-1 with TRBJ2-2; the match to TRBD2 covers 7 bases. The V and J ends lost 3 bases and 4 bases, in that order; junction bases with no gene match: 3. CDR1 is SGHRS and CDR2 is YFSETQ in the germline V gene. The CDR3 is made up of 14 amino acids. The CDR3 DNA reads TGCGCCAGCAGCTCGGGAGGTATCACCGGGGAGCTGTTTTTT. Protein product: CASSSGGITGELFF.

The chain carries TRBV6-5 and TRBJ2-2; the D gene is possibly TRBD2 (6 bases). Trimming cost V 10 bases and J 5 bases, with 17 bases left between them. Germline V gives CDR1 MNHEY, CDR2 SVGAGI. This CDR3 comprises 14 residues. The CDR3 loop is CATRRAGMTGELFF. DNA for the CDR3: TGTGCCACTAGAAGGGCGGGAATGACCGGGGAGCTGTTTTTT.

CDR3 bases: TGCAGCGTCCAAGCGATTGGAGGATTCTCCTACGAGCAGTACTTC. This gives the protein CSVQAIGGFSYEQYF. The chain couples TRBV29-1 to TRBJ2-7, with D perhaps TRBD2 (5 bases). With 6 bases removed from V and 0 bases from J, the gap between germline ends came to 18 bases. In germline, CDR1 is SQVTM, CDR2 ANQGSEA. The CDR3 has 15 amino acids.

The chain joins TRBV6-2 or TRBV6-3 to TRBJ1-1; D is unclear. This CDR3 is 14 amino acids long. V was clipped by 0 bases and J by 1 base, with 6 bases between them. The V gene's germline CDR1 is MNHEY and CDR2 SVGEGT. The CDR3 sequence is CASSYSGRNTEAFF. In DNA, the CDR3 is TGTGCCAGCAGTTACTCCGGGAGGAACACTGAAGCTTTCTTT.

The chain carries TRBV13 and TRBJ2-1; 10 bases are shared with TRBD2. This CDR3 region has 16 residues. Unmatched junction bases numbered 11, after V lost 5 bases and J lost 7 bases. In germline, CDR1 is PRHDT, CDR2 FYEKMQ (reference sequence). This chain's CDR3 is CASSTSTSGLSNEQFF. The DNA for the CDR3 is TGTGCCAGCAGCACATCGACTAGCGGGTTAAGTAATGAGCAGTTCTTC.

This chain connects TRBV6-5 to TRBJ1-2, with D possibly TRBD1 on 5 matching bases. The germline CDR1 and CDR2 sequences are MNHEY and SVGAGI. Trimming removed 4 bases from V and 5 bases from J, with 5 bases in between. The CDR3 sequence is 11 residues long. CDR3 nucleotides: TGTGCCAGCAGTTCAGGGTATGGCTACACCTTC. Translating it yields CASSSGYGYTF.

CDR3 sequence (DNA): TGCGCCAGCAGCCAAGATAGGGCGGCTAGCGGGACCCAAGAGACCCAGTACTTC. Its protein product is CASSQDRAASGTQETQYF. The rearrangement uses TRBV4-3 and TRBJ2-5, with 9 bases identical to TRBD2. The length of the CDR3 is 18 residues. Trimming at V came to 0 bases and at J to 1 base, leaving 9 bases not matched to a gene. Germline V gene sequence: CDR1 LGHNA, CDR2 YSLEER.